This T cell receptor beta chain was sequenced in a study of blood T cell repertoires in COVID-19. On the study more broadly: Both acute and convalescent COVID-19 samples were obtained from the United States, Italy and Spain. T cells, B-cell-depleted T cells, or PBMCs supplied cDNA or gDNA.

Per the study methods: Estimated nucleated cell counts came from reference gene primer amplification. The table came from immunoSEQ multiplex PCR; TCRdb's copy has only in-frame clones and leaves some out. For V, J and clone size, that table is used; D and trimming come from the DNA. This table has fewer than 200,000 clones, around four fifths appearing once. Germline V gives CDR1 SGHRS, CDR2 YFSETQ. This CDR3 spans 14 amino acids. V gave up 4 bases and J gave up 2 bases; unmatched junction bases: 3. The V gene is TRBV5-1, the J gene TRBJ2-7; TRBD1 agrees at 10 bases. Sequenced material: peripheral blood. The sequence was obtained from a woman in her seventies who had recovered from COVID-19. The CDR3 spells CASSPGQGPYEQYF. The CDR3 DNA is TGCGCCAGCAGCCCGGGACAGGGGCCCTACGAGCAGTACTTC.